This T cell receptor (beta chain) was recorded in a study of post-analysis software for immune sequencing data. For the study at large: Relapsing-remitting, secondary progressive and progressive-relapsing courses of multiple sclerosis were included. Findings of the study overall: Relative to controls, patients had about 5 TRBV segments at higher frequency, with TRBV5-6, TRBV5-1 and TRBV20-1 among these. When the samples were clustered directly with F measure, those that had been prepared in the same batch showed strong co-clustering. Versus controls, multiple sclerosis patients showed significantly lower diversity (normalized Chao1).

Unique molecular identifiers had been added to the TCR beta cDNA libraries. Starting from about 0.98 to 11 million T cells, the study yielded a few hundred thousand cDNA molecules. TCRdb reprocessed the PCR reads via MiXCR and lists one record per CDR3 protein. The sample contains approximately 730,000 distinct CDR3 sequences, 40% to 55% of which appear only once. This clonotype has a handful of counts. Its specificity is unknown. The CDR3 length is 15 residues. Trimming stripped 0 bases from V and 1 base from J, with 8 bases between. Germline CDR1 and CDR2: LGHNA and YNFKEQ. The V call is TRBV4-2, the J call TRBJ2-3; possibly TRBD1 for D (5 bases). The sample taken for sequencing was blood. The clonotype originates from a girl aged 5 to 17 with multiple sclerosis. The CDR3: CASSQDPQGTDTQYF. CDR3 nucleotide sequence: TGTGCCAGCAGCCAAGATCCACAGGGCACAGATACGCAGTATTTT.